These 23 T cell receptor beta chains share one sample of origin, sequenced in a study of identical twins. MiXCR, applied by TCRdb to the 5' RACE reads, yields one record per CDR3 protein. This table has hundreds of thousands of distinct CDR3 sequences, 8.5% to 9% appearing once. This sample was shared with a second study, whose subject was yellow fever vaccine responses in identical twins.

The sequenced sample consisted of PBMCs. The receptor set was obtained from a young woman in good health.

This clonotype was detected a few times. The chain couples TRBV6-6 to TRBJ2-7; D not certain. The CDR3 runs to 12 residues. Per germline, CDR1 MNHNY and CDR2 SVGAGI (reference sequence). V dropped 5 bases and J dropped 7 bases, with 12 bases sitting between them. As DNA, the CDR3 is TGTGCCAGCAGTCCCGGGCCCTTGGAGCAGTACTTC. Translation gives CASSPGPLEQYF.

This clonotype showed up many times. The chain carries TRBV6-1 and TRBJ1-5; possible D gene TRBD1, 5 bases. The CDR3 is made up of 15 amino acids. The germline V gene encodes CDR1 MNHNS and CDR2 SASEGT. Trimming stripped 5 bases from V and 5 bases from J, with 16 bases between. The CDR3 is CASSPMMGVHQPQHF. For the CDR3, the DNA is TGTGCCAGCAGTCCTATGATGGGGGTCCATCAGCCCCAGCATTTT.

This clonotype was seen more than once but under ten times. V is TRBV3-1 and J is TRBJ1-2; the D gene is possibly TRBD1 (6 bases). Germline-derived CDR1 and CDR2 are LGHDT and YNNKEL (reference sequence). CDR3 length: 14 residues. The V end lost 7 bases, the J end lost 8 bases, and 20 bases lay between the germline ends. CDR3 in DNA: TGTGCCAGCACCACGGGACACTCATCGAGGGGCTACACCTTC. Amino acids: CASTTGHSSRGYTF.

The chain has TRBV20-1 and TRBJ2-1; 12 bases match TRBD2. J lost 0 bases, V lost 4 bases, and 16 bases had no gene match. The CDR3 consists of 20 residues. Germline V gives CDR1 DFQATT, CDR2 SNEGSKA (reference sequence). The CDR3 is CSATVFGTSGYRSSYNEQFF. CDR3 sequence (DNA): TGCAGTGCTACGGTTTTCGGGACTAGCGGGTACAGGAGCTCCTACAATGAGCAGTTCTTC.

The DNA for the CDR3 is TGCGCCAGCAGCCAAGAGGAACTAGTAGGAGGGACCCAGTACTTC. Residues: CASSQEELVGGTQYF. The V and J genes are TRBV4-1 and TRBJ2-5; possible D gene TRBD2, 5 bases. The germline V and J ends were trimmed by 0 bases and 7 bases, with 15 bases remaining between them. The CDR3 length is 15 residues. CDR1 MGHRA and CDR2 YSYEKL come from the germline V gene.

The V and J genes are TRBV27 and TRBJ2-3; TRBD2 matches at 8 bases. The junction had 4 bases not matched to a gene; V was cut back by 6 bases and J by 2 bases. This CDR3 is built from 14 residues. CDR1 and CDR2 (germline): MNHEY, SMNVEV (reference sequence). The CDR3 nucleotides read TGTGCCAGCAGGCCGGGACTAGACACAGATACGCAGTATTTT. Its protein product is CASRPGLDTDTQYF.

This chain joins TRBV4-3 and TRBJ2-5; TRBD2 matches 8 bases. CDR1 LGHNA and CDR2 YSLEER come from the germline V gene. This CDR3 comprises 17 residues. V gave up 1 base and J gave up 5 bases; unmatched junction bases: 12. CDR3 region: CASSQGTVSGGGETQYF. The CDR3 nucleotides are TGCGCCAGCAGCCAAGGGACAGTCTCGGGAGGGGGGGAGACCCAGTACTTC.

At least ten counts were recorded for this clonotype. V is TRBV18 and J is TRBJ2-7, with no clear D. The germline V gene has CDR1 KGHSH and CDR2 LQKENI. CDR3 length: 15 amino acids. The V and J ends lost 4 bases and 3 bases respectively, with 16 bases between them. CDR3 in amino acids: CASSQLGSEYYEQYF. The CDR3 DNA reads TGTGCCAGCTCACAGCTAGGAAGCGAATACTACGAGCAGTACTTC. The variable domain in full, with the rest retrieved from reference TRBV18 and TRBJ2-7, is NAGVMQNPRHLVRRRGQEARLRCSPMKGHSHVYWYRQLPEEGLKFMVYLQKENIIDESGMPKERFSAEFPKEGPSILRIQQVVRGDSAAYFCASSQLGSEYYEQYFGPGTRLTVT.

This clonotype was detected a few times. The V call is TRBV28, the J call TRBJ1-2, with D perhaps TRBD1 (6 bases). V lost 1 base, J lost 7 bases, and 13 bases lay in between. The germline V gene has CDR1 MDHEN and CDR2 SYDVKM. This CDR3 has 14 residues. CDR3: CASSLSGTLGGYTF. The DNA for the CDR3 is TGTGCCAGCAGTTTATCCGGGACACTCGGTGGCTACACCTTC.

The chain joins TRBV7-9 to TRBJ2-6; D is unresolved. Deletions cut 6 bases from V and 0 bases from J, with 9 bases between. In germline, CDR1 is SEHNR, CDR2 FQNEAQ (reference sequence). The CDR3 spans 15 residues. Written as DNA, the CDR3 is TGTGCCAGCAGGCAAACATCCTCTGGGGCCAACGTCCTGACTTTC. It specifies CASRQTSSGANVLTF.

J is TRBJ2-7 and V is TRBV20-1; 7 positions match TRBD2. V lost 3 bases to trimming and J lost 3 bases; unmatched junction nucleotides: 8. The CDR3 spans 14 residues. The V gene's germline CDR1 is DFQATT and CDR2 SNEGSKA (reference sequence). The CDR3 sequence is CSARGEGTHYEQYF. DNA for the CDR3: TGCAGTGCTAGGGGGGAGGGGACCCACTACGAGCAGTACTTC.

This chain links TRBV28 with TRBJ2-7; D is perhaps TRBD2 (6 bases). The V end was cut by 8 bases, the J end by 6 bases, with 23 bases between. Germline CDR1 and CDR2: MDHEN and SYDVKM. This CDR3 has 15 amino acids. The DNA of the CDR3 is TGTGCCAGCTGTCCCCAAAAGGGGAGGAGTAGCGAGCAGTACTTC. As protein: CASCPQKGRSSEQYF. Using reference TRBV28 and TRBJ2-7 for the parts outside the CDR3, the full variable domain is DVKVTQSSRYLVKRTGEKVFLECVQDMDHENMFWYRQDPGLGLRLIYFSYDVKMKEKGDIPEGYSVSREKKERFSLILESASTNQTSMYLCASCPQKGRSSEQYFGPGTRLTVT.

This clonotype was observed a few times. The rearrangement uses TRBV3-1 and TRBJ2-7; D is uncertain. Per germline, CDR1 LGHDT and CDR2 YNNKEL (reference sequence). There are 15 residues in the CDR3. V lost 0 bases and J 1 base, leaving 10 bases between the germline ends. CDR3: CASSQETPGSYEQYF. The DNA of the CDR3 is TGTGCCAGCAGCCAAGAGACCCCAGGTTCCTACGAGCAGTACTTC.

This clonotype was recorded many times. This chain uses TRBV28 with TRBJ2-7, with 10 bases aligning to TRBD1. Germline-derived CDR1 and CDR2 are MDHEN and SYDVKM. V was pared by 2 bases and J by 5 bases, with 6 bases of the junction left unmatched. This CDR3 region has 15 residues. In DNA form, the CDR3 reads TGTGCCAGCAGTTTAGGCGGGACAGGGGTAAACGAGCAGTACTTC. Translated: CASSLGGTGVNEQYF.

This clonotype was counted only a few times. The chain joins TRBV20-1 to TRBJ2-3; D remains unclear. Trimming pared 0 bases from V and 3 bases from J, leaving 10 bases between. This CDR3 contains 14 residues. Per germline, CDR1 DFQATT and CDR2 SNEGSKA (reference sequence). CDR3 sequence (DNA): TGCAGTGCTAGAGACAGGAAAGGGACAGATACGCAGTATTTT. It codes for CSARDRKGTDTQYF.

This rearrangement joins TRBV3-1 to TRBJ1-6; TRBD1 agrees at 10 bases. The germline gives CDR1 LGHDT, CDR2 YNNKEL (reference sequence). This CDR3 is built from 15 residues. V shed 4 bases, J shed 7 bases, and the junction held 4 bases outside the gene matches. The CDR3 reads CASSRATGGNSPLHF. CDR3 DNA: TGTGCCAGCAGCCGAGCGACAGGGGGCAATTCACCCCTCCACTTT.

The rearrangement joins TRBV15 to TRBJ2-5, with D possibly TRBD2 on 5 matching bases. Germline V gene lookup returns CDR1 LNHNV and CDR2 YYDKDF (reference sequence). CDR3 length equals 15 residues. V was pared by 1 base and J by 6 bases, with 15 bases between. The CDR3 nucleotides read TGTGCCACCAGCAGAGCCAGTGGCACGGGAAAGACCCAGTACTTC. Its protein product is CATSRASGTGKTQYF.

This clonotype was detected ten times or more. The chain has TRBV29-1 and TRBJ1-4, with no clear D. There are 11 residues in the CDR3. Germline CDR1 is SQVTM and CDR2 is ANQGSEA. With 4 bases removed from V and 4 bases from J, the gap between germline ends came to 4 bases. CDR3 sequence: CSVGSNEKLFF. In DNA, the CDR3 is TGCAGCGTTGGAAGTAATGAAAAACTGTTTTTT. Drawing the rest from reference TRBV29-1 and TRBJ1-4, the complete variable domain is SAVISQKPSRDICQRGTSLTIQCQVDSQVTMMFWYRQQPGQSLTLIATANQGSEATYESGFVIDKFPISRPNLTFSTLTVSNMSPEDSSIYLCSVGSNEKLFFGSGTQLSVL.

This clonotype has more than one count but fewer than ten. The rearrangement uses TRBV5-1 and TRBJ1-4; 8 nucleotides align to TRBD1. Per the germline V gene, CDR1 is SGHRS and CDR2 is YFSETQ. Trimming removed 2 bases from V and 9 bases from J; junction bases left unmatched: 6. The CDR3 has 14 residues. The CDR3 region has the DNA TGCGCCAGCAGCTTTGGCGGGACAGGACAAAAACTGTTTTTT. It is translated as CASSFGGTGQKLFF.

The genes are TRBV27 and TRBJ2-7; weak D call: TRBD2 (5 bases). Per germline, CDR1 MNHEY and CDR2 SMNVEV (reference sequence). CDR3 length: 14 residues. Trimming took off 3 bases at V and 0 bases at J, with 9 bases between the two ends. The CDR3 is CASSLAGNSYEQYF. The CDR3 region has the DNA TGTGCCAGCAGTTTGGCGGGTAACTCCTACGAGCAGTACTTC.

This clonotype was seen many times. CDR3 sequence (DNA): TGTGCCAGCAGGGACAGGTTCACCGGGGAGCTGTTTTTT. Amino acids: CASRDRFTGELFF. The chain recombines TRBV6-1 with TRBJ2-2; 7 nucleotides match TRBD1. The CDR3 consists of 13 residues. With V trimmed by 6 bases and J by 4 bases, 2 bases remained unmatched. CDR1 MNHNS and CDR2 SASEGT come from the germline V gene.

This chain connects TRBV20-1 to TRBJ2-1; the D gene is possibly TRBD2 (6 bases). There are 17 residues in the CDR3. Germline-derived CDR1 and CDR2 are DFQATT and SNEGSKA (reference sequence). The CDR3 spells CCARERQGTLPRNEQFF. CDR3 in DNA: TGCTGCGCTAGAGAGAGGCAAGGGACTCTTCCAAGGAATGAGCAGTTCTTC.

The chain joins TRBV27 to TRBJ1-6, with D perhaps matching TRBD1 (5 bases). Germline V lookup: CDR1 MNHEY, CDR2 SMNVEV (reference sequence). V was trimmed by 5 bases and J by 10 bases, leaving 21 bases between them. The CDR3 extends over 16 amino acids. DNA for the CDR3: TGTGCCAGCAGTCCAACTCCTAGGGGATTGAGATCACCCCTCCACTTT. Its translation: CASSPTPRGLRSPLHF.